The clone carrying this TCR beta chain has a handful of counts. Antigen unknown. Profiled with immunoSEQ multiplex PCR; TCRdb holds only in-frame clones, not every one. The sample records about 490,000 clones, 75% to 85% being singletons. This entry comes from a study of shared clonotypes between healthy human individuals. General study results and limits: Sampling involved blood alone; tissue repertoires likely differ.

The CDR3 runs 14 residues. Germline loops: CDR1 WSHSY, CDR2 SAAADI. Trimming shortened V by 2 bases and J by 3 bases, and 10 bases separated the two germline ends. V and J are TRBV10-2 and TRBJ1-2; D is unclear. The sample comprised PBMCs. The clonotype originates from a woman aged 40 to 49 in good health. Some clones in this sample may be carry-over from other donors' samples. CDR3 sequence (DNA): TGCGCCAGCAGTGAGGCCCGATGGCACTATGGCTACACCTTC. Its protein product is CASSEARWHYGYTF.